This note documents a single T cell receptor (beta chain) sequence. The sample is drawn from a study of blood T cell repertoires in COVID-19. Study-wide context: Sites across the United States, Italy and Spain contributed samples from acute and convalescent COVID-19. T cells, B-cell-depleted T cells, or PBMCs provided the cDNA or gDNA that served as material.

Germline values: CDR1 SGHTA, CDR2 FQGNSA. The CDR3 extends over 16 amino acids. Unmatched junction bases numbered 10, after V lost 5 bases and J lost 7 bases. Enrolment of Seattle patients took place during active infection, and they were followed longitudinally. Libraries were prepared by immunoSEQ multiplex PCR; TCRdb keeps only in-frame clonotypes and omits some of them. The sample records 80,000 to 100,000 clones, approximately 79% being singletons. The sequenced sample consisted of peripheral blood. The source is an older man with COVID-19, enrolled during active disease. The chain carries TRBV7-2 and TRBJ2-1; TRBD2 matches at 11 bases. In DNA form, the CDR3 reads TGTGCCAGCAGCAACTTAGCGGGAGGGCTTGGAAATGAGCAGTTCTTC. It specifies CASSNLAGGLGNEQFF.